The sequence of this T cell receptor (beta chain) was determined in a study of long-term antiretroviral therapy in people with HIV. Study-wide results and caveats: Repertoires with HIV possessed tighter CDR3 length spans than those of controls. With ART, diversity went up but was still lower than in transplant donor controls. Clonal populations expanded prior to ART predominated within the repertoire at all time points. No data were available on ART adherence, viral resistance or therapy changes.

V lost 5 bases, J lost 7 bases, and 26 bases lay in between. The CDR3 spans 17 residues. The germline V gene encodes CDR1 SGHAT and CDR2 FQNNGV. With regard to this clone: Its cognate antigen is unknown.

The assay, immunoSEQ v3.0, was run at survey level. Clones were sequenced by immunoSEQ multiplex PCR, and TCRdb holds only the in-frame ones, with some missing. This table has about 42,000 clones, more than 75% appearing once. The sequencing here drew on unsorted PBMCs, taken 0.1 years before starting antiretroviral therapy. The chain has TRBV11-2 and TRBJ1-1; possibly TRBD1 for D (6 bases). The receptor's source is a woman aged 50 to 60 with HIV. The CDR3 DNA reads TGTGCCAGCAGCCCGTCGCCAGGGGTCTTAGGGAGGGGTGAAGCTTTCTTT. Translating it yields CASSPSPGVLGRGEAFF.